This T cell receptor beta chain is drawn from a study of regulatory T cells in long-lasting Graves disease. Study-level information: Antithyroid drugs had been given to newly diagnosed Graves' patients for under 3 months. Findings of the study overall: Newly diagnosed patients had higher TCR diversity than persistent Graves' patients did. Persistent disease favored TRBV28, TRBJ1-2 and TRBJ2-5. Clonotypes that were public and shared totalled a few thousand in persistent patients versus roughly 1,000 in new patients.

Building of the TCR beta libraries involved iRepertoire HTBI primers and Arm-PCR of CDR3 regions. TCRdb analysed the multiplex PCR reads with MiXCR anew, one entry per CDR3 protein. The repertoire holds 500,000 to 700,000 distinct CDR3 sequences, around 17% seen once, with around 18% in the top ten. This clonotype came up many times. Its target is unknown. As to time point: newly diagnosed GD, antithyroid drugs for less than 3 months. From PBMCs, RNA was extracted and then used to make the TCR library. The CDR3 has 12 amino acids. From germline, CDR1 is SEHNR and CDR2 FQNEAQ (reference sequence). Trimming removed 3 bases at V and 8 bases at J, with 7 bases between. These data were also reused for a study on T cells in Graves' hyperthyroidism and ophthalmopathy.

The J gene is TRBJ2-2, the V gene TRBV7-9; the D gene is possibly TRBD2 (5 bases). The sequence was obtained from a woman aged 25 to 45 with Graves disease. The material was peripheral blood mononuclear cells (PBMCs), obtained at new diagnosis, from a patient treated with antithyroid drugs. The CDR3 nucleotides are TGTGCCAGCAGCTTGGACTGGGGGGAGCTGTTTTTT. This sequence encodes CASSLDWGELFF.